Below are 5 T cell receptor beta chains sequenced from a single sample in a study of CXCR3-negative and CXCR3-positive naive CD8 T cells. TRB cDNA libraries were made by UMI-labeled 5' RACE. TCRdb reanalyzed the 5' RACE reads and collapses them to one entry per CDR3 protein, without DNA. The sample spans about 5,500 distinct CDR3 sequences; the ten largest clones claim 2% to 2.5%. Sequencing was done on a sample of naive CXCR3- CD8+ T cells from blood. Indicated subset: CD45RO-CCR7+CD27+CD95- naive CD8+ T cells lacking CXCR3 (TNR3-). Every receptor here comes from a human donor in good health. Some clones in this sample may be carry-over from other donors' samples.

The chain combines TRBV9 with TRBJ2-6; there is no DNA to check the TCRdb D call of TRBD2. CDR3 size: 17 residues. Germline CDR1 and CDR2: SGDLS and YYNGEE. The CDR3 reads CASSMGLEPSGANVLTF.

The chain recombines TRBV27 with TRBJ2-7; TCRdb picks TRBD1, but there is no DNA to check that call. CDR1 MNHEY and CDR2 SMNVEV come from the germline V gene (reference sequence). The CDR3 spans 15 residues. The CDR3 region is CASSLSTGSPYEQYF.

Frequency places this clonotype as medium-sized (0.01 to 0.1%). CDR3 sequence: CASKETGPFLAFF. The chain couples TRBV6-5 to TRBJ1-1; lacking DNA, the TRBD1 call made by TCRdb goes unchecked. This CDR3 spans 13 amino acids. Germline V CDR1 and CDR2: MNHEY, SVGAGI.

The chain recombines TRBV29-1 with TRBJ2-2. The CDR3 is 12 amino acids. The germline CDR1 and CDR2 sequences are SQVTM and ANQGSEA. The CDR3 sequence: CSVVGNTGELFF.

This sequence joins TRBV20-1 and TRBJ1-6. Germline CDR1 is DFQATT and CDR2 is SNEGSKA (reference sequence). The CDR3 is 15 residues long. This CDR3 is CSARAYSKANSPLHF.